This is a list of T cell receptor beta chains from one sample in a study of breast tumors, draining lymph nodes, adjacent tissues. TCRdb passed the multiplex PCR reads through MiXCR, listing each CDR3 protein once. Of approximately 150,000 distinct CDR3 sequences listed, 30% to 35% are singletons. Sequenced sample: axillary lymph node tissue. The source of these receptors is a female donor with breast cancer. Some clones in this sample may be carry-over from other donors' samples. Both conserved end residues are part of each CDR3. A D gene is named only where the DNA matches it firmly. Some rows have no size entry. The others give once, few or many, or a class for an expanded clone.

D,J,size,V,CDR3,DNA
TRBD2,TRBJ2-1,many,TRBV20-1,CSARDRTSGQEQFF,TGCAGTGCTAGAGACCGGACTAGCGGGCAAGAGCAGTTCTTC
NA,TRBJ1-5,many,TRBV30,CAWRDGTSSRNQPQHF,TGTGCCTGGAGAGATGGGACATCCTCTCGCAATCAGCCCCAGCATTTT
NA,TRBJ2-7,many,TRBV28,CATLRRPYEQYF,TGTGCCACCCTCAGGAGGCCCTACGAGCAGTACTTC
NA,TRBJ2-7,many,TRBV18,CASSPARGSWSEQYF,TGTGCCAGCTCACCCGCAAGAGGGAGCTGGAGCGAGCAGTACTTC
TRBD2,TRBJ2-5,many,TRBV19,CASSRRLAGNQETQYF,TGTGCCAGTAGTAGGCGTCTAGCGGGGAACCAAGAGACCCAGTACTTC
NA,TRBJ2-1,many,TRBV6-5,CASSYAPVGDEQFF,TGTGCCAGCAGTTACGCCCCCGTGGGTGATGAGCAGTTCTTC
NA,TRBJ1-6,many,TRBV6-6,CASSYGGENSPLHF,TGTGCCAGCAGTTACGGGGGGGAGAATTCACCCCTCCACTTT
TRBD2,TRBJ2-1,few,TRBV7-9,CATGLAGERTGEQFF,TGTGCCACGGGACTAGCGGGAGAGCGAACCGGGGAGCAGTTCTTC
NA,TRBJ1-5,many,TRBV4-3,CASSQEAGYSNQPQHF,TGCGCCAGCAGCCAAGAAGCGGGTTATAGCAATCAGCCCCAGCATTTT
NA,TRBJ2-2,NA,TRBV7-3,CASSSSSDYTGELFF,TGTGCCAGCAGCTCCTCGTCTGACTACACCGGGGAGCTGTTTTTT
NA,TRBJ1-1,few,TRBV7-9,CASSHRVIAEAFF,TGTGCCAGCAGCCACAGGGTGATCGCTGAAGCTTTCTTT
TRBD2,TRBJ2-7,many,TRBV13,CASSFSGRYYEQYF,TGTGCCAGTAGCTTTAGCGGGAGGTACTACGAGCAGTACTTC
TRBD1,TRBJ2-3,many,TRBV6-2/TRBV6-3,CATEDRESTDTQYF,TGTGCCACCGAAGACAGGGAGAGCACAGATACGCAGTATTTT
NA,TRBJ1-1,few,TRBV24-1,CATSAAPGNTEAFF,TGTGCCACCAGTGCTGCTCCAGGGAACACTGAAGCTTTCTTT
NA,TRBJ1-4,many,TRBV2,CASEKSAGNEKLFF,TGTGCCAGCGAGAAGTCGGCAGGGAATGAAAAACTGTTTTTT
NA,TRBJ2-7,NA,TRBV3-1,CASSQGPMQYF,TGTGCCAGCAGCCAAGGACCCATGCAGTACTTC
NA,TRBJ2-3,NA,TRBV6-6,CASRQIAALTDTQYF,TGTGCCAGCAGGCAAATAGCGGCCCTCACAGATACGCAGTATTTT
TRBD1,TRBJ2-7,once,TRBV28,CASRYHATGEGEQYF,TGTGCCAGCAGGTATCATGCAACAGGGGAAGGCGAGCAGTACTTC
NA,TRBJ1-2,NA,TRBV6-5,CASSYSPTSNYGYTF,TGTGCCAGCAGTTACTCGCCCACCTCTAACTATGGCTACACCTTC
NA,TRBJ2-5,many,TRBV4-1,CASSQEGQRIETQYF,TGCGCCAGCAGCCAGGAGGGACAGCGGATAGAGACCCAGTACTTC
TRBD1,TRBJ2-2,many,TRBV7-8,CASSPRDRVQTGELFF,TGTGCCAGCAGCCCACGGGACAGGGTGCAGACCGGGGAGCTGTTTTTT
TRBD1,TRBJ1-2,many,TRBV19,CASRAQGADGYTF,TGTGCCAGTAGAGCCCAGGGGGCAGATGGCTACACCTTC
NA,TRBJ2-7,many,TRBV4-3,CASSRSQGYEQYF,TGCGCCAGCAGCCGTTCACAGGGCTACGAGCAGTACTTC
TRBD2,TRBJ2-3,many,TRBV11-2,CASSLDLGIAGAGDTQYF,TGTGCCAGCAGCTTAGATTTGGGGATAGCGGGGGCGGGGGATACGCAGTATTTT
TRBD2,TRBJ2-6,many,TRBV6-2/TRBV6-3,CATYFGGTGANVLTF,TGTGCCACCTACTTCGGGGGGACTGGGGCCAACGTCCTGACTTTC
TRBD1,TRBJ1-4,NA,TRBV29-1,CSIRTGGIEKLFF,TGCAGCATACGGACAGGGGGTATTGAAAAACTGTTTTTT
TRBD2,TRBJ2-7,NA,TRBV28,CASRMGGGLAYEQYF,TGTGCCAGCAGGATGGGGGGAGGGCTTGCATACGAGCAGTACTTC
NA,TRBJ2-3,few,TRBV28,CASSLIISGPPHTQYF,TGTGCCAGCAGTTTAATCATTAGCGGACCTCCTCATACGCAGTATTTT
NA,TRBJ2-3,many,TRBV7-9,CASSLSSVATQYF,TGTGCCAGCAGCTTGAGCTCGGTCGCTACGCAGTATTTT
NA,TRBJ1-2,many,TRBV12-3/TRBV12-4,CATSTVSYGYTF,TGTGCCACCTCGACAGTAAGCTATGGCTACACCTTC
TRBD1,TRBJ2-7,NA,TRBV29-1,CSVATGGPSYEQYF,TGCAGCGTTGCGACAGGGGGCCCCTCCTACGAGCAGTACTTC
NA,TRBJ1-2,many,TRBV30,CAWRTVLTGGYTF,TGTGCCTGGAGAACTGTACTGACTGGCGGCTACACCTTC
TRBD2,TRBJ2-3,many,TRBV20-1,CSASLAGGPLTDTQYF,TGCAGTGCTAGCCTAGCGGGGGGCCCACTCACAGATACGCAGTATTTT
NA,TRBJ2-7,many,TRBV6-5,CASSYSVLGLSEQYF,TGTGCCAGCAGTTACAGCGTACTCGGACTTAGCGAGCAGTACTTC
NA,TRBJ1-2,many,TRBV7-6,CASSLEGYPDRTGYTF,TGTGCCAGCAGCTTAGAGGGCTATCCCGACCGGACGGGCTACACCTTC
NA,TRBJ1-4,many,TRBV30,CAWSHRQNEKLFF,TGTGCCTGGAGTCACAGGCAAAATGAAAAACTGTTTTTT
TRBD2,TRBJ2-2,NA,TRBV7-8,CASSLVGLAGERTGELLF,TGTGCCAGCAGCTTAGTGGGACTAGCGGGAGAGCGAACCGGGGAGCTGCTTTTT
NA,TRBJ2-3,many,TRBV5-1,CASTTVGTDTQYF,TGCGCCAGCACCACAGTGGGTACAGATACGCAGTATTTT
NA,TRBJ2-2,few,TRBV5-1,CASSLVGTARTGELFF,TGCGCCAGCAGCTTGGTCGGGACGGCAAGGACCGGGGAGCTGTTTTTT
TRBD1,TRBJ2-7,many,TRBV10-3,CAIGTGSSYEQYF,TGTGCCATCGGGACAGGGAGTTCCTACGAGCAGTACTTC
TRBD1,TRBJ1-6,many,TRBV20-1,CSARTGFDNSPLHF,TGCAGTGCGAGGACAGGGTTTGATAATTCACCCCTCCACTTT
NA,TRBJ2-7,NA,TRBV12-3/TRBV12-4,CASSSLGEQYF,TGTGCCAGCAGCTCCTTAGGGGAGCAGTACTTC